This T cell receptor (beta chain) was obtained from a study of blood T cells in healthy people across ages. Next came a second PCR, run for about 7 to 12 cycles, which used a sample-barcoded 5' primer along with a J-beta primer mix. TCRdb passed the 5' RACE reads through MiXCR, listing each CDR3 protein once. The data contain about 1.6 million distinct CDR3 sequences, about 31% of them singletons. Trimming shortened V by 6 bases and J by 4 bases, and 9 bases separated the two germline ends. The germline V gene has CDR1 MGHDK and CDR2 SYGVNS. This CDR3 spans 13 amino acids. This chain uses TRBV25-1 with TRBJ1-4, with no clear D. The sequenced material came from blood. The TCR sequence derives from a woman aged 30 to 39 in good health. The CDR3: CASRLDLNEKLFF. In DNA form, the CDR3 reads TGTGCCAGCAGACTTGACCTTAATGAAAAACTGTTTTTT.